This T cell receptor (beta chain) emerged from a study of cytomegalovirus exposure and HLA in healthy donors. General study results and limits: TCR clusters originating in the first cohort tended to co-occur in the 120 validation repertoires, according to a later analysis.

This CDR3 is built from 18 residues. The germline V gene encodes CDR1 SGHNT and CDR2 YENEEA. V lost 5 bases, J lost 2 bases, and 17 bases stayed unmatched. Generated by immunoSEQ multiplex PCR, the TCRdb table keeps only in-frame clones and is missing some. The sample holds about 110,000 clones, around nine tenths seen once. Note on this clone: The antigen is unknown.

This chain connects TRBV11-3 to TRBJ1-2; 7 positions match TRBD1. The receptor's source is a woman under 30 in good health and CMV-seronegative. The sequenced sample was PBMCs. CDR3 protein: CASSPLGTVEGANYGYTF. In nucleotides, the CDR3 is TGTGCCAGCAGCCCCCTTGGTACTGTGGAGGGGGCAAACTATGGCTACACCTTC.